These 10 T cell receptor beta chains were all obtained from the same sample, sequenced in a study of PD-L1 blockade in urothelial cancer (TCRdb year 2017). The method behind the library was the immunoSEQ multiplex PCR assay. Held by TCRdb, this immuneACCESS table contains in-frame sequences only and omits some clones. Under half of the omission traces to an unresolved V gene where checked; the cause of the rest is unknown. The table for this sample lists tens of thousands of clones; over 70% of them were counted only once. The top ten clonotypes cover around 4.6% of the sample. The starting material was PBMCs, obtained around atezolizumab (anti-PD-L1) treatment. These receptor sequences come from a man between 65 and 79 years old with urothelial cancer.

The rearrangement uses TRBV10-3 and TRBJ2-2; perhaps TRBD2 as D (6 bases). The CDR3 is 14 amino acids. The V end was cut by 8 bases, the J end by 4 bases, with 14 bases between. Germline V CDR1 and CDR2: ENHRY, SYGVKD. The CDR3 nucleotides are TGTGCCATCGGGACGGGGGACTCCACCGGGGAGCTGTTTTTT. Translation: CAIGTGDSTGELFF.

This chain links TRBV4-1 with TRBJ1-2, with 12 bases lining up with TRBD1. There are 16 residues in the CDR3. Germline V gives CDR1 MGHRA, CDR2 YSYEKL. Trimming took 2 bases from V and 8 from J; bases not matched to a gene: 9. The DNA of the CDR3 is TGCGCCAGCAGCCAATCCCGGGACAGGGGGCTGTACGGCTACACCTTC. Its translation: CASSQSRDRGLYGYTF.

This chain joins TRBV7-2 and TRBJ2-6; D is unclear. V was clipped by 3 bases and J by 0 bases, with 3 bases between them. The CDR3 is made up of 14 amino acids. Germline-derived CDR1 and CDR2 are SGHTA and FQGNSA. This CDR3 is CASSFGSGANVLTF. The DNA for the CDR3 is TGTGCCAGCAGCTTCGGCTCTGGGGCCAACGTCCTGACTTTC.

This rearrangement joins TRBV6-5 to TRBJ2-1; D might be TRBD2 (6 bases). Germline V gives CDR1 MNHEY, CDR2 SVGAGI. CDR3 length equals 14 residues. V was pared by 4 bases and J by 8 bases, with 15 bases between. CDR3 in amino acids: CASSSYGSSDEQFF. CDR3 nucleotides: TGTGCCAGCAGTTCTTACGGGAGTAGCGATGAGCAGTTCTTC.

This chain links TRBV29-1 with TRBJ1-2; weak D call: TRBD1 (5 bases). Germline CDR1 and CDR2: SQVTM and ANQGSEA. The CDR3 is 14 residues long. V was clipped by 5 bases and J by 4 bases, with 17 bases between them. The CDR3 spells CSVRRQGSSYGYTF. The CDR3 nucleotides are TGCAGCGTTCGTCGGCAGGGTAGTTCCTATGGCTACACCTTC. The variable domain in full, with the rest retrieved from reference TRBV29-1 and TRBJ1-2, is SAVISQKPSRDICQRGTSLTIQCQVDSQVTMMFWYRQQPGQSLTLIATANQGSEATYESGFVIDKFPISRPNLTFSTLTVSNMSPEDSSIYLCSVRRQGSSYGYTFGSGTRLTVV.

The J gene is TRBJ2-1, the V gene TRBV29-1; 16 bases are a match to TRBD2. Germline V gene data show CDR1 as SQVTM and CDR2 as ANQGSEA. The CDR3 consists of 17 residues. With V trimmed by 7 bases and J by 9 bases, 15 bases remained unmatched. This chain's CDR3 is CSAGGTSGRAIGSEQFF. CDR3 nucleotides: TGCAGCGCAGGAGGGACTAGCGGGAGGGCCATAGGTAGTGAGCAGTTCTTC.

The CDR3 DNA is TGTGCCAGCACGCAACTAGCGGGAGTAGTCGGGGAGCTGTTTTTT. Translation: CASTQLAGVVGELFF. This chain joins TRBV27 and TRBJ2-2, with 11 bases that match TRBD2. The CDR3 loop spans 15 amino acids. The germline CDR1 and CDR2 sequences are MNHEY and SMNVEV (reference sequence). Trimming cost V 7 bases and J 7 bases; bases outside gene matches: 8.

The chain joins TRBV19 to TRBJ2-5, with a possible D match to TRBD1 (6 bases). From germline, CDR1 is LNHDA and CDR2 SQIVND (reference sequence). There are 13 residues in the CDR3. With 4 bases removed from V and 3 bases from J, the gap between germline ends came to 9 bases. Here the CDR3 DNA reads TGTGCCAGTAGTAAGGGGGTTGAAGAGACCCAGTACTTC. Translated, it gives CASSKGVEETQYF.

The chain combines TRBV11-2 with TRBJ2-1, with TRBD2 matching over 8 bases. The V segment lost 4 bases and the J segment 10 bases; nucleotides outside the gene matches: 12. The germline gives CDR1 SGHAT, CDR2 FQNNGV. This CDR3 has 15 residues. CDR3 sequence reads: CASSSSGRGVREQFF. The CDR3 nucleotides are TGTGCCAGCAGCTCCAGCGGGAGAGGGGTACGGGAGCAGTTCTTC.

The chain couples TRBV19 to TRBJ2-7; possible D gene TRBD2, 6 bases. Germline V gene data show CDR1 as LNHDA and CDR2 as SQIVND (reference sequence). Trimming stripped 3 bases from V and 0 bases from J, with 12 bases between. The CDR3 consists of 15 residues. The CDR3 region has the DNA TGTGCCAGTAGTATTCGTAGCGGCGGCTCCTACGAGCAGTACTTC. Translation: CASSIRSGGSYEQYF. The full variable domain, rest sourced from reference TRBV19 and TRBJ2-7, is DGGITQSPKYLFRKEGQNVTLSCEQNLNHDAMYWYRQDPGQGLRLIYYSQIVNDFQKGDIAEGYSVSREKKESFPLTVTSAQKNPTAFYLCASSIRSGGSYEQYFGPGTRLTVT.